The entry that follows covers one T cell receptor (beta chain) sequence. The target antigen is unknown. Time point denoted: blood 4 weeks post-SBRT, at nephrectomy. The treatment here: 15 Gy SBRT to primary tumor, nephrectomy 4 weeks later. Nephrectomy followed 15 Gy stereotactic body radiation by 4 weeks. After SBRT, blood was collected at 2 and 4 weeks, plus baseline. This renal cell carcinoma was of the clear cell type. This record belongs to a study of radiation and T cells in renal cell carcinoma. The CDR3 has 14 residues. V was pared by 7 bases and J by 2 bases, with 15 bases between. Germline V gives CDR1 SNHLY, CDR2 FYNNEI. Whole-study results and caveats: From baseline, blood top tumor clonotypes peaked at 2 weeks post-radiation.

Data came from immunoSEQ multiplex PCR; TCRdb stores just in-frame clones and leaves some out. The sample yields roughly 170,000 clones, about 88% seen once. The sequence derives from a woman aged 45-60 years with renal cell carcinoma. This sequence joins TRBV2 and TRBJ2-7; D gene uncertain. This material consisted of blood, taken from a patient whose treatment included radiotherapy and nephrectomy. The CDR3, as DNA: TGTGCCAGCAAAGATATGGGTGTCCCCTACGAGCAGTACTTC. It encodes CASKDMGVPYEQYF.